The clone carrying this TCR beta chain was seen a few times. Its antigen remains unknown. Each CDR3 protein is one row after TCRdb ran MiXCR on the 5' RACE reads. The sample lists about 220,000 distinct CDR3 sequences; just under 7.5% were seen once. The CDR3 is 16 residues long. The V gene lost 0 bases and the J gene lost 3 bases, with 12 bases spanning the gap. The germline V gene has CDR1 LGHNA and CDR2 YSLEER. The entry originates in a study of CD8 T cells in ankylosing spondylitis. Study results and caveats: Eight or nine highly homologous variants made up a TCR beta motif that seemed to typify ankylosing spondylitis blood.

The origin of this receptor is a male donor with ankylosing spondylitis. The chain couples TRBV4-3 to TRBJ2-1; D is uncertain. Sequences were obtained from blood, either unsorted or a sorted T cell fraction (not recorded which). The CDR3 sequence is CASSQDPADHYNEQFF. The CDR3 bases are TGCGCCAGCAGCCAAGACCCCGCGGACCACTACAATGAGCAGTTCTTC.